These T cell receptor beta chains were read from a single sample in a study of T cell responses to AZD1222 COVID-19 vaccine. Produced via immunoSEQ multiplex PCR; TCRdb's table is partial and in-frame only. Here the sample spans around 81,000 clones, about 82% being singletons. Here the sequenced sample was peripheral blood, taken on day 0 of AZD1222 vaccination. Every receptor here comes from an adult in good health. Both conserved end residues are part of each CDR3. A D gene is named only where the DNA matches it firmly. Clone size is stated in some rows and not others, as once, few, many or a class when expanded.

CDR3 DNA	CDR3 protein	clone size	D gene	V gene	J gene	CDR3 length
TGCGCCAGCAGCTTCGGGGGGACAGTGCCCTCCGCGGTCTTC	CASSFGGTVPSAVF	-	-	TRBV5-1	TRBJ2-1	14
TGTGCCAGCAGCGAAACTAGCACAGATACGCAGTATTTT	CASSETSTDTQYF	-	-	TRBV7-9	TRBJ2-3	13
TGTGCCACCAGCAAGAGAATAGGGGAAGGATCACCCCTCCACTTT	CATSKRIGEGSPLHF	-	-	TRBV15	TRBJ1-6	15
TGTGCCAGCAGTCTCCTGACATCGGAGCAGTATTTT	CASSLLTSEQYF	few	-	TRBV6-2/TRBV6-3	TRBJ2-3	12
TGTGCCAGTAGTATTGGGACAGGGTCCTCTTCTTCTGAAGCTTTCTTT	CASSIGTGSSSSEAFF	-	TRBD1	TRBV19	TRBJ1-1	16
TGTGCCAGCAAACTGGTTTTAGGGGACAACTATGGCTACACCTTC	CASKLVLGDNYGYTF	once	-	TRBV6-5	TRBJ1-2	15
TGTGCCAGCTGTGACCTACGCTCGGGAGAGACCCAGTACTTC	CASCDLRSGETQYF	-	-	TRBV7-2	TRBJ2-5	14
TGTGCCAGCAGCTTAAGGGTGGGTCGGTCCGCCTACGAGCAGTACTTC	CASSLRVGRSAYEQYF	-	-	TRBV7-2	TRBJ2-7	16
TGTGCCAGCAGCTTGACAGTCTCCACTGAAGCTTTCTTT	CASSLTVSTEAFF	few	-	TRBV5-6	TRBJ1-1	13
TGTGCCAGCAGCTTCCGGGGAAGGGCAGATACGCAGTATTTT	CASSFRGRADTQYF	-	-	TRBV11-3	TRBJ2-3	14
TGTGCCAGTAGTTCCTCGACAGGGACCTCCTTCGAGCAGTACTTC	CASSSSTGTSFEQYF	few	TRBD1	TRBV19	TRBJ2-7	15
TGTGCCAGCAGCTGGGTCCCAGGGGGCATTGGCTACACCTTC	CASSWVPGGIGYTF	-	TRBD1	TRBV7-9	TRBJ1-2	14
TGCAGCGTCCTAACAGGGGAGCAAGAGACCCAGTACTTC	CSVLTGEQETQYF	-	TRBD1	TRBV29-1	TRBJ2-5	13